This entry lists 5 T cell receptor beta chains sequenced from one sample in a study of Ad26.COV2.S vaccination and SARS-CoV-2 variants. Stated treatment: roughly 18 received Ad26.COV2.S at low or high dose, single or two shots; several received placebo; per-sample allocation not given. Sampling happened 63 days after the first vaccine or placebo injection. TCRdb's table, derived via immunoSEQ multiplex PCR, lists solely in-frame clones and lacks some. The repertoire holds about 320,000 clones, with around 85% as singletons. This material consisted of peripheral blood, taken in a trial of Ad26.COV2.S vaccine versus placebo. The receptor source for this set is a person between 18 and 65 years old who received the Ad26.COV2.S COVID-19 vaccine or a placebo.

This clone was detected only a few times. V gene TRBV4-1 combines with J gene TRBJ2-2; possible D gene TRBD1, 6 bases. The CDR3 covers 16 residues. Trimming shortened V by 3 bases and J by 2 bases, and 13 bases separated the two germline ends. Germline V CDR1 and CDR2: MGHRA, YSYEKL. CDR3 amino acids: CASSHFRGPNTGELFF. The CDR3 DNA follows: TGCGCCAGCAGCCATTTCAGGGGACCTAACACCGGGGAGCTGTTTTTT.

This sequence joins TRBV27 and TRBJ2-2; D remains unclear. Trimming shortened V by 5 bases and J by 7 bases, and 11 bases separated the two germline ends. Germline values: CDR1 MNHEY, CDR2 SMNVEV (reference sequence). This CDR3 contains 13 residues. The CDR3 spells CASSLLQHGELFF. The CDR3 DNA follows: TGTGCCAGCAGTCTACTACAGCACGGGGAGCTGTTTTTT.

This chain uses TRBV12-3 or TRBV12-4 with TRBJ2-3, with 7 bases identical to TRBD2. There are 12 residues in the CDR3. V dropped 8 bases and J dropped 12; count of bases not matched to a gene: 11. For the CDR3, the DNA is TGTGCCAGCGCCTGGGAGGGACCGTACCAGTATTTT. Protein sequence: CASAWEGPYQYF.

This clone was recorded once. The gene calls are TRBV7-2 and TRBJ2-1; no definite D call. The CDR3 runs 15 residues. CDR1 SGHTA and CDR2 FQGNSA come from the germline V gene. V was trimmed by 2 bases and J by 0 bases, leaving 8 bases between them. As DNA, the CDR3 is TGTGCCAGCAGCTTATGGCAGAGCTCCTACAATGAGCAGTTCTTC. It codes for CASSLWQSSYNEQFF.

This clone was observed once. The V and J genes are TRBV5-6 and TRBJ2-7; D is uncertain. Germline loops: CDR1 SGHDT, CDR2 YYEEEE. This CDR3 is 12 amino acids long. V was shortened by 0 bases and J by 5 bases, with 6 bases between the two germline ends. CDR3 DNA sequence: TGTGCCAGCAGCTTGGGGGCGGACGAGCAGTACTTC. Translating gives CASSLGADEQYF.